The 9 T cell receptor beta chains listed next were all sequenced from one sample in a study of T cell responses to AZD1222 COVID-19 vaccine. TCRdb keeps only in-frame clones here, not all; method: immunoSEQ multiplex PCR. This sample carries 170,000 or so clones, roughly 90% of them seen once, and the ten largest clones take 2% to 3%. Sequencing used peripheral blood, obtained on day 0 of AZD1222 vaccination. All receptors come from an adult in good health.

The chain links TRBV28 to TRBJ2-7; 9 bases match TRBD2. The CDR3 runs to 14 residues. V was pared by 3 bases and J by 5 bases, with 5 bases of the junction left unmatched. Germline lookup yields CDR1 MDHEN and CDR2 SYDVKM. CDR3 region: CASSFRGRANEQYF. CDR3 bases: TGTGCCAGCAGTTTCCGCGGGAGGGCCAACGAGCAGTACTTC.

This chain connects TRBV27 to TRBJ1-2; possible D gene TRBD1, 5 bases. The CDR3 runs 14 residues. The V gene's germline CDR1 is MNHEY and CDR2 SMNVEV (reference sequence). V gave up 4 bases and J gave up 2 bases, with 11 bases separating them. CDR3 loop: CASSSGLSNYGYTF. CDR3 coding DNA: TGTGCCAGCAGTTCGGGACTGTCGAACTATGGCTACACCTTC.

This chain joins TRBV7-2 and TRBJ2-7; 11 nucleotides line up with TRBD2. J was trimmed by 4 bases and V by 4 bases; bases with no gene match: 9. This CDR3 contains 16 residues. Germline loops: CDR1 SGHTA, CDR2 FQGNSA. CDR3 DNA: TGTGCCAGCAGCTCGCAGGGACTAGCGGATGTATACGAGCAGTACTTC. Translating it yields CASSSQGLADVYEQYF.

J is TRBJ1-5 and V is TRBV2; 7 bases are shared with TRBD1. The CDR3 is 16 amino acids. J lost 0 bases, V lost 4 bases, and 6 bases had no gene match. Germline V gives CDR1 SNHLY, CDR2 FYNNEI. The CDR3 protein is CASSGQGPLSNQPQHF. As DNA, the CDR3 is TGTGCCAGCAGTGGACAGGGCCCCCTTAGCAATCAGCCCCAGCATTTT.

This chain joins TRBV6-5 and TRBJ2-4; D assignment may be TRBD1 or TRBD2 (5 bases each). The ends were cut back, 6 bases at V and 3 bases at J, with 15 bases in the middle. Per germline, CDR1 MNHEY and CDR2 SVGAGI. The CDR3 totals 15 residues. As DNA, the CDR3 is TGTGCCAGCAGAAGGGACGGTGGGGACAAAAACATTCAGTACTTC. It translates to CASRRDGGDKNIQYF.

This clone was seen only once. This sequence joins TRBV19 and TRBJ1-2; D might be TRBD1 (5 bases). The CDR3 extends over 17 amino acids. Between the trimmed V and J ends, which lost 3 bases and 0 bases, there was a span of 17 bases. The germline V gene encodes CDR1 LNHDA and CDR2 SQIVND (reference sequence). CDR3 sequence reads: CASSITRGAVTNYGYTF. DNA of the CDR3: TGTGCCAGTAGTATCACGAGAGGGGCGGTCACTAACTATGGCTACACCTTC.

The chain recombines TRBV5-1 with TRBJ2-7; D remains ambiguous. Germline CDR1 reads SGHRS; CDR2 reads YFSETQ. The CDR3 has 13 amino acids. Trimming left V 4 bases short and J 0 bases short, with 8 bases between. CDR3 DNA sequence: TGCGCCAGCAGCCCGACGAACTCCTACGAGCAGTACTTC. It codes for CASSPTNSYEQYF.

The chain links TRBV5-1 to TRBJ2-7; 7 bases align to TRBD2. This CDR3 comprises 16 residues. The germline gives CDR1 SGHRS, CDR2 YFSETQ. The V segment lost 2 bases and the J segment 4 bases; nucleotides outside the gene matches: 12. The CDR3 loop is CASSLIQRDLSYEQYF. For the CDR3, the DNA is TGCGCCAGCAGCTTAATTCAGCGGGACCTCTCATACGAGCAGTACTTC. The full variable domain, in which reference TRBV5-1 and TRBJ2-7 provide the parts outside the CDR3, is KAGVTQTPRYLIKTRGQQVTLSCSPISGHRSVSWYQQTPGQGLQFLFEYFSETQRNKGNFPGRFSGRQFSNSRSEMNVSTLELGDSALYLCASSLIQRDLSYEQYFGPGTRLTVT.

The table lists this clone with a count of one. Here the CDR3 DNA reads TGTGCCAGCATCGCAGACAGGGGGCACGACTATGGCTACACCTTC. This translates into CASIADRGHDYGYTF. This chain uses TRBV6-5 with TRBJ1-2; 10 nucleotides agree with TRBD1. This CDR3 region has 15 residues. After removal of 7 bases from V and 3 bases from J, the junction contained 8 bases not matched to a gene. CDR1 is MNHEY, CDR2 SVGAGI, per germline.